Given below is one T cell receptor beta chain in context. TCRdb redid the calling of the 5' RACE reads with MiXCR, one entry per CDR3 protein. The data show 45,000 to 55,000 distinct CDR3 sequences, roughly 22% seen once. V trimming: 2 bases; J trimming: 11 bases; junction bases outside the gene matches: 10. There are 14 residues in the CDR3. CDR1 and CDR2 from the germline V gene are GTSNPN and SVGIG (reference sequence). The receptor comes from a female donor with breast cancer. V is TRBV30 and J is TRBJ1-1; 11 bases agree with TRBD1. Sequencing was done on a sample of tumor-infiltrating naive CD4+ T cells sorted from the breast tumor. Subset defined: naive CD4+ T cells, CD4+CD45RA+CD25-. CDR3 in amino acids: CAWSKGQGAFEAFF. CDR3 DNA: TGTGCCTGGAGTAAAGGACAGGGGGCCTTTGAGGCTTTCTTT.